A selection of T cell receptor beta chains follows, all from one sample in a study of cytomegalovirus exposure and HLA in healthy donors. Libraries were prepared by immunoSEQ multiplex PCR; TCRdb keeps only in-frame clonotypes and omits some of them. The ten most abundant clones cover about 1% of a sample with about 210,000 clones. Sequenced input: PBMCs. All receptors come from a woman in her thirties in good health and CMV-seropositive. The CDR3 runs from the conserved cysteine through the conserved F or W. The D gene is left open where the match is weak.

j_gene | d_gene | v_gene | CDR3aa
TRBJ2-7 | TRBD2 | TRBV9 | CASSVVASGSEQYF
TRBJ2-7 | TRBD1 | TRBV10-3 | CAISAGTGVFEQYF
TRBJ2-5 | NA | TRBV10-3 | CAISEGGQPYF
TRBJ2-7 | TRBD2 | TRBV6-5 | CASSFSSSGDYEQYF
TRBJ2-3 | TRBD1 | TRBV12-5 | CASTGDADTQYF
TRBJ1-1 | NA | TRBV9 | CASSVVGAYNEAFF
TRBJ2-1 | TRBD2 | TRBV9 | CASSASGKPYNEQFF
TRBJ2-7 | TRBD1 | TRBV7-9 | CASSFLSIGTGILDEQYF
TRBJ1-3 | NA | TRBV5-1 | CASSQAPNSGNTIYF
TRBJ1-2 | NA | TRBV29-1 | CSVENRNYGYTF
TRBJ2-7 | NA | TRBV7-2 | CASSSIGSSYEQYF
TRBJ1-5 | NA | TRBV6-5 | CASSLQGTSNQPQHF
TRBJ2-3 | TRBD1 | TRBV5-5 | CASSFTGTGTDTQYF
TRBJ1-2 | NA | TRBV6-5 | CASSLIPGDGYTF
TRBJ2-4 | NA | TRBV30 | CARGLAKNIQYF
TRBJ1-3 | NA | TRBV27 | CASSLNRDTGNTIYF
TRBJ2-2 | NA | TRBV4-3 | CASSQVPGRPVGGGGELFF
TRBJ1-4 | NA | TRBV7-9 | CASSGGLPGNEKLFF
TRBJ2-1 | TRBD2 | TRBV7-2 | CASSLRGLTSSYNEQFF
TRBJ2-2 | NA | TRBV29-1 | CSVGGDGTNTGELFF
TRBJ2-2 | TRBD1 | TRBV29-1 | CSVKTGDGELFF
TRBJ2-7 | TRBD2 | TRBV2 | CASSGQLAGVSYEQYF
TRBJ2-5 | NA | TRBV11-3 | CASSPGPGEGETQYF
TRBJ2-1 | NA | TRBV6-5 | CASSRGTPAYNEQFF
TRBJ2-5 | TRBD2 | TRBV11-3 | CASSPGPSGVQETQYF
TRBJ1-2 | TRBD1 | TRBV6-5 | CASSYWTGGYGYTF
TRBJ2-3 | NA | TRBV30 | CAWSGTGDTQYF
TRBJ1-1 | NA | TRBV30 | CAEERSPLNTEAFF
TRBJ2-7 | TRBD2 | TRBV7-8 | CASSSVGSGVLF
TRBJ1-1 | TRBD1 | TRBV10-3 | CAIRNPGGRNTEAFF
TRBJ1-1 | NA | TRBV27 | CASRAQGNTEAFF
TRBJ2-7 | NA | TRBV5-1 | CASSLRESYEQYF
TRBJ2-3 | NA | TRBV5-1 | CASSLAQSTDTQYF
TRBJ1-3 | NA | TRBV5-4 | CASSLSQGSNTIYF
TRBJ1-3 | NA | TRBV19 | CASSMGDFSGNTIYF